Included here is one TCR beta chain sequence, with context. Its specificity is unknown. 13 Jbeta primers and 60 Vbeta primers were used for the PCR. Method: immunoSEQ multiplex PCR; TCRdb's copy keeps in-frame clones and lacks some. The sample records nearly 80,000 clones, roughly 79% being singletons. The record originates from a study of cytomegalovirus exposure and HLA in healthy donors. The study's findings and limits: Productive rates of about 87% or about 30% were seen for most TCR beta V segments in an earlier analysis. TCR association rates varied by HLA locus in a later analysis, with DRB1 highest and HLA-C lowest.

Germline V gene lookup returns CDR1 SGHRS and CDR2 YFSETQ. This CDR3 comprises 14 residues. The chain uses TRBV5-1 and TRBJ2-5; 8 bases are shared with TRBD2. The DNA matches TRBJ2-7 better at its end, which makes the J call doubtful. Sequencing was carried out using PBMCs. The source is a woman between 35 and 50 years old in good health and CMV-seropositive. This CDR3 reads CASSFRGGSYEQYF. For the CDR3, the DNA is TGCGCCAGCAGCTTCCGGGGGGGCTCCTACGAGCAGTACTTC.